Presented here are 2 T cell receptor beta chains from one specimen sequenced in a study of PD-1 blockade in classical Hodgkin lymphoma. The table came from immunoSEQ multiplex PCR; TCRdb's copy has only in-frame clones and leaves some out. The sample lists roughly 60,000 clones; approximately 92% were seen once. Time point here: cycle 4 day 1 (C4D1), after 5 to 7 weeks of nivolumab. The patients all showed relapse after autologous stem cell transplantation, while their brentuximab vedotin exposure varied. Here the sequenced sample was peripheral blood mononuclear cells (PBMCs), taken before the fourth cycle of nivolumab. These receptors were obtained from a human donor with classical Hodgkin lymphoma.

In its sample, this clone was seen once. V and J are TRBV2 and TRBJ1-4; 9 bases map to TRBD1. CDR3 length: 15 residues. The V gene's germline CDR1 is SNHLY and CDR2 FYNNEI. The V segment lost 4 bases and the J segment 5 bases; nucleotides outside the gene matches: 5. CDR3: CASSVTGGTNEKLFF. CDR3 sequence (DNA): TGTGCCAGCAGTGTAACAGGGGGCACGAATGAAAAACTGTTTTTT.

The CDR3 spells CASSRDGTYEQYF. In nucleotides, the CDR3 is TGTGCCAGTAGTCGGGACGGAACCTACGAGCAGTACTTC. The gene calls are TRBV19 and TRBJ2-7; perhaps D is TRBD1 or TRBD2 (5 bases each). With 5 bases removed from V and 2 bases from J, the gap between germline ends came to 10 bases. CDR3 length: 13 amino acids. In germline, CDR1 is LNHDA, CDR2 SQIVND (reference sequence).